These 14 T cell receptor beta chains originate from one sample sequenced in a study of neurological immune-mediated disorders. TCRdb fed the 5' RACE reads into MiXCR, producing one record per CDR3 protein. The sample lists approximately 40,000 distinct CDR3 sequences; more than 12% were seen once. Specimen: CD4+ T cells from blood. The receptor set was obtained from a woman aged 60 to 75 with HTLV-1-associated myelopathy (HAM/TSP).

Many counts were recorded for this clonotype. The V call is TRBV2, the J call TRBJ1-4, with TRBD1 identical over 8 bases. V gave up 5 bases and J gave up 7 bases; unmatched junction bases: 9. Per germline, CDR1 SNHLY and CDR2 FYNNEI. The CDR3 is 15 residues long. DNA for the CDR3: TGTGCCAGCAGTTCTCTTGACAGGGGACGTGAAAAACTGTTTTTT. Amino acid sequence: CASSSLDRGREKLFF.

This clonotype was seen a handful of times. V gene TRBV20-1 combines with J gene TRBJ2-7; perhaps TRBD2 as D (6 bases). The CDR3 covers 15 residues. Looked up from germline, CDR1 is DFQATT and CDR2 is SNEGSKA (reference sequence). V was trimmed by 0 bases and J by 7 bases, leaving 19 bases between them. The CDR3 region has the DNA TGCAGTGCTAGAGATCCTCCGGGACTGGGTCGGGAGCAGTACTTC. Encoded protein: CSARDPPGLGREQYF.

This clonotype was counted many times. This rearrangement joins TRBV18 to TRBJ2-7; a possible D gene is TRBD2 (6 bases). This CDR3 has 13 amino acids. Trimming stripped 3 bases from V and 7 bases from J, with 13 bases between. Per germline, CDR1 KGHSH and CDR2 LQKENI. The CDR3 DNA sequence: TGTGCCAGCTCACCCCGGACTCGGGAGGAGCAGTACTTC. Translation gives CASSPRTREEQYF.

This clonotype appeared many times. The CDR3 loop is CASSATGGTEAFF. The DNA of the CDR3 is TGTGCCAGCAGCGCGACAGGGGGGACTGAAGCTTTCTTT. The rearrangement joins TRBV6-5 to TRBJ1-1, with 9 bases that match TRBD1. This CDR3 spans 13 amino acids. CDR1 and CDR2 (germline): MNHEY, SVGAGI. Unmatched junction bases numbered 4, after V lost 6 bases and J lost 5 bases.

At least ten counts were recorded for this clonotype. CDR3 bases: TGCAGCGTTGAAGGGACAGGGGGGGCTAATGAAAAACTGTTTTTT. Translated, it gives CSVEGTGGANEKLFF. V and J are TRBV29-1 and TRBJ1-4; 10 bases agree with TRBD1. The germline V gene has CDR1 SQVTM and CDR2 ANQGSEA. This CDR3 is built from 15 residues. With V trimmed by 1 base and J by 3 bases, 2 bases remained unmatched. The full variable domain, completed using reference TRBV29-1 and TRBJ1-4, is SAVISQKPSRDICQRGTSLTIQCQVDSQVTMMFWYRQQPGQSLTLIATANQGSEATYESGFVIDKFPISRPNLTFSTLTVSNMSPEDSSIYLCSVEGTGGANEKLFFGSGTQLSVL.

The chain joins TRBV7-6 to TRBJ2-2; 7 positions match TRBD2. Trimming took 1 base from V and 3 from J; bases not matched to a gene: 2. CDR1 is SGHVS and CDR2 is FNYEAQ in the germline V gene. This CDR3 spans 15 amino acids. The CDR3 reads CASSLGGGDTGELFF. CDR3 DNA sequence: TGTGCCAGCAGCTTAGGTGGGGGGGACACCGGGGAGCTGTTTTTT.

This clonotype has at least ten counts. The chain is built from TRBV7-6 and TRBJ1-1, with a weak D call TRBD1 (5 bases). V was pared by 3 bases and J by 6 bases, with 17 bases between. Germline lookup yields CDR1 SGHVS and CDR2 FNYEAQ. CDR3 size: 15 residues. The CDR3, as DNA: TGTGCCAGCAGCTTTCGGCTTTGGGGGAGAGCTGAAGCTTTCTTT. This gives the protein CASSFRLWGRAEAFF.

This clonotype is medium-sized within its sample. The gene calls are TRBV20-1 and TRBJ2-7; possibly TRBD1 for D (6 bases). The CDR3 runs 17 residues. Germline-derived CDR1 and CDR2 are DFQATT and SNEGSKA (reference sequence). V gave up 0 bases and J gave up 6 bases, with 24 bases separating them. CDR3 sequence: CSARDPGLGRGATEQYF. CDR3 sequence (DNA): TGCAGTGCTAGAGACCCGGGGTTGGGCAGGGGCGCTACCGAGCAGTACTTC.

This clonotype was recorded many times. The rearrangement joins TRBV5-5 to TRBJ2-7, with 7 bases that match TRBD1. Per the germline V gene, CDR1 is SGHKS and CDR2 is YYEKEE (reference sequence). The J segment lost 2 bases and the V segment lost 4 bases, leaving 9 bases of the junction unmatched. This CDR3 is 15 amino acids long. CDR3: CASSPIGTDAYEQYF. CDR3 DNA sequence: TGTGCCAGCAGCCCGATCGGGACAGACGCCTACGAGCAGTACTTC. Full variable domain (rest looked up from reference TRBV5-5 and TRBJ2-7): DAGVTQSPTHLIKTRGQQVTLRCSPISGHKSVSWYQQVLGQGPQFIFQYYEKEERGRGNFPDRFSARQFPNYSSELNVNALLLGDSALYLCASSPIGTDAYEQYFGPGTRLTVT.

Many counts were recorded for this clonotype. This chain connects TRBV2 to TRBJ2-1; the D gene is possibly TRBD2 (6 bases). This CDR3 has 14 amino acids. Germline V lookup: CDR1 SNHLY, CDR2 FYNNEI. Trimming removed 5 bases from V and 1 base from J, with 9 bases in between. The CDR3 DNA reads as TGTGCCAGCAGTAAGGGACTTTCCTACAATGAGCAGTTCTTC. Its protein product is CASSKGLSYNEQFF.

This clonotype occurred many times. The chain is built from TRBV5-1 and TRBJ1-1; D not certain. V gave up 0 bases and J gave up 7 bases, with 16 bases separating them. The length of the CDR3 is 15 residues. CDR1 SGHRS and CDR2 YFSETQ come from the germline V gene. This CDR3 reads CASSLGLWETYEAFF. CDR3 nucleotides: TGCGCCAGCAGCTTGGGGTTGTGGGAGACCTATGAAGCTTTCTTT.

This clonotype has at least ten counts. The V and J genes are TRBV29-1 and TRBJ1-2; the match to TRBD1 covers 8 bases. J lost 4 bases, V lost 7 bases, and 5 bases had no gene match. The germline V gene encodes CDR1 SQVTM and CDR2 ANQGSEA. The CDR3 sequence is 12 residues long. Written as DNA, the CDR3 is TGCAGCGCTGACAGGGGTAGCTATGGCTACACCTTC. It translates to CSADRGSYGYTF.

There are many counts of this clonotype. This sequence joins TRBV10-3 and TRBJ2-3; the match to TRBD2 covers 10 bases. The V and J ends lost 5 bases and 9 bases, in that order; junction bases with no gene match: 11. This CDR3 is 15 amino acids long. Germline values: CDR1 ENHRY, CDR2 SYGVKD. Here the CDR3 DNA reads TGTGCCATCAGTCCCGGGACTAGCGCCGGTCAGACGCAGTATTTT. It encodes CAISPGTSAGQTQYF.

The table lists this clonotype with many counts. The V and J genes are TRBV6-5 and TRBJ1-1; a possible D gene is TRBD1 (5 bases). The CDR3 runs 14 residues. The V gene's germline CDR1 is MNHEY and CDR2 SVGAGI. V was trimmed by 6 bases and J by 1 base, leaving 12 bases between them. The CDR3 protein is CASSDLGGNTEAFF. For the CDR3, the DNA is TGTGCCAGCAGCGACCTTGGGGGGAACACTGAAGCTTTCTTT.